A single sample is the source of the 12 T cell receptor beta chains below, sequenced in a study of blood T cell repertoires in COVID-19 (dated by TCRdb to the early 2020s). Libraries were prepared through the immunoSEQ multiplex PCR assay. TCRdb carries this immuneACCESS record with in-frame sequences only. Its versions omit some clonotypes, under half of them owing to an unresolved V gene in the studies checked, with the rest unexplained. The sample profile shows about 120,000 clones; over 85% of them were found once. The top ten hold 3% to 4% of the sample. The sample taken for sequencing was peripheral blood. All receptors derive from a man aged 50 to 59 with active COVID-19.

V and J are TRBV14 and TRBJ1-6; no firm D call. Trimming cost V 4 bases and J 7 bases, with 11 bases left between them. Germline CDR1 is SGHDN and CDR2 is FVKESK. This CDR3 region has 14 residues. For the CDR3, the DNA is TGTGCCAGCAGCCTACAACAAGTCAATTCACCCCTCCACTTT. Its protein is CASSLQQVNSPLHF.

The V and J genes are TRBV19 and TRBJ1-2; D is unresolved. Trimming shortened V by 0 bases and J by 4 bases, and 15 bases separated the two germline ends. CDR3 length: 16 amino acids. Germline-derived CDR1 and CDR2 are LNHDA and SQIVND (reference sequence). The CDR3 DNA reads as TGTGCCAGTAGTATAGATCATAACCGCAGATCCTATGGCTACACCTTC. It translates to CASSIDHNRRSYGYTF. The full variable domain, its missing parts supplied by reference TRBV19 and TRBJ1-2, is DGGITQSPKYLFRKEGQNVTLSCEQNLNHDAMYWYRQDPGQGLRLIYYSQIVNDFQKGDIAEGYSVSREKKESFPLTVTSAQKNPTAFYLCASSIDHNRRSYGYTFGSGTRLTVV.

The V gene is TRBV21-1, the J gene TRBJ1-1; the D call TRBD1 from the table was never checked on the DNA. TRBV21-1 is a documented pseudogene. The length of the CDR3 is 14 residues. The CDR3, as DNA: TGTGCCAGCAGCAACAGACAGGGCCTAACTGAAGCTTTCTTT. This sequence encodes CASSNRQGLTEAFF.

This clone has just one count. The rearrangement joins TRBV19 to TRBJ1-2; 8 bases line up with TRBD1. Germline V lookup: CDR1 LNHDA, CDR2 SQIVND (reference sequence). The V segment lost 4 bases and the J segment 4 bases; nucleotides outside the gene matches: 8. The CDR3 extends over 15 amino acids. The CDR3 DNA reads as TGTGCCAGTAGTACAGGACAGGGTAGAAGCTATGGCTACACCTTC. As protein: CASSTGQGRSYGYTF.

V gene TRBV19 combines with J gene TRBJ2-3; D possibly corresponds to TRBD2 (6 bases). Germline V gene lookup returns CDR1 LNHDA and CDR2 SQIVND (reference sequence). V was trimmed by 8 bases and J by 4 bases, leaving 16 bases between them. The CDR3 totals 14 residues. The CDR3 loop reads CASSAGQEADTQYF. As DNA, the CDR3 is TGTGCCAGTTCTGCGGGGCAGGAGGCAGATACGCAGTATTTT.

The rearrangement joins TRBV27 to TRBJ2-1; D uncertain. Trimming cost V 4 bases and J 4 bases, with 5 bases left between them. CDR1 and CDR2 from the germline V gene are MNHEY and SMNVEV (reference sequence). The CDR3 runs to 12 residues. The CDR3 sequence: CASSSLYNEQFF. The CDR3 DNA reads as TGTGCCAGCAGTTCCTTATACAATGAGCAGTTCTTC.

The chain links TRBV9 to TRBJ2-1; D is uncertain. The CDR3 consists of 12 residues. Trimming pared 0 bases from V and 10 bases from J, leaving 8 bases between. The V gene's germline CDR1 is SGDLS and CDR2 YYNGEE. DNA of the CDR3: TGTGCCAGCAGCGTAGGGAGAAACGAGCAGTTCTTC. It is translated as CASSVGRNEQFF.

The chain combines TRBV7-9 with TRBJ2-3; D is undetermined. V was cut by 3 bases and J by 0 bases, with 7 bases left in between. Per the germline V gene, CDR1 is SEHNR and CDR2 is FQNEAQ (reference sequence). This CDR3 spans 14 amino acids. CDR3 loop: CASSFLTSTDTQYF. The CDR3 DNA reads TGTGCCAGCAGCTTCTTGACTAGCACAGATACGCAGTATTTT.

The genes are TRBV20-1 and TRBJ2-7; 10 bases map to TRBD2. J was trimmed by 5 bases and V by 3 bases; bases with no gene match: 7. The V gene's germline CDR1 is DFQATT and CDR2 SNEGSKA (reference sequence). The CDR3 has 14 residues. The CDR3: CSASSPSGSDEQYV. CDR3 coding DNA: TGCAGTGCTAGTAGTCCTAGCGGGAGCGACGAGCAGTACGTC.

The chain is built from TRBV5-6 and TRBJ1-1, with D unresolved. Germline loops: CDR1 SGHDT, CDR2 YYEEEE. The length of the CDR3 is 15 residues. The V and J ends lost 4 bases and 1 base respectively, with 14 bases between them. CDR3 residues: CASSPTGIRNTEAFF. The CDR3 bases are TGTGCCAGCAGCCCTACGGGAATACGGAACACTGAAGCTTTCTTT. The full variable domain, in which reference TRBV5-6 and TRBJ1-1 provide the parts outside the CDR3, is DAGVTQSPTHLIKTRGQQVTLRCSPKSGHDTVSWYQQALGQGPQFIFQYYEEEERQRGNFPDRFSGHQFPNYSSELNVNALLLGDSALYLCASSPTGIRNTEAFFGQGTRLTVV.

V is TRBV5-1 and J is TRBJ2-1; 12 bases fit TRBD1. The CDR3 is made up of 14 amino acids. Germline assignment: CDR1 SGHRS and CDR2 YFSETQ. V lost 3 bases to trimming and J lost 10 bases; unmatched junction nucleotides: 5. The CDR3 bases are TGCGCCAGCAGCTCCGGGACAGGGGGCCAAGAGCAGTTCTTC. Translating it yields CASSSGTGGQEQFF.

This sequence joins TRBV11-3 and TRBJ2-2; TRBD1 might be the D (6 bases). V was pared by 5 bases and J by 1 base, with 11 bases between. Germline CDR1 is SGHNT and CDR2 is YENEEA. There are 15 residues in the CDR3. The CDR3 is CASSKDSLNTGELFF. In nucleotides, the CDR3 is TGTGCCAGCAGCAAGGACAGTTTGAACACCGGGGAGCTGTTTTTT.